This T cell receptor beta chain was identified in a study of T cell responses to AZD1222 COVID-19 vaccine. The CDR3 spans 15 residues. V shed 4 bases and J 1 base; nucleotides not matched to a gene: 6. Germline values: CDR1 LGHNA, CDR2 YSLEER. The repertoire was sequenced with immunoSEQ multiplex PCR; TCRdb's copy has only in-frame clones and lacks some. The data contain about 99,000 clones, around nine tenths of them singletons. The V call is TRBV4-3, the J call TRBJ2-7; TRBD1 matches 8 bases. The sequence was obtained from an adult who received the MenACWY meningococcal vaccine as a control. The material sequenced was peripheral blood, taken 28 days after the second dose of the MenACWY control vaccine. CDR3 DNA sequence: TGCGCCAGCAGCCCCGACAGGGGTCGTTCCTACGAGCAGTACTTC. This sequence encodes CASSPDRGRSYEQYF.